This is a list of T cell receptor beta chains from one sample in a study of T cells after yellow fever vaccination. In TCRdb, the 5' RACE reads were re-called with MiXCR into one record per CDR3 protein. The sample gives approximately 69,000 distinct CDR3 sequences, 5% to 6.5% of which show up once; 2.2% is in the top ten. This sample comprised CD4+ T cells sorted from PBMCs, obtained roughly 15 days after the first yellow fever vaccination. All receptors come from a man between 18 and 35 years old who received the YFV17D yellow fever vaccine. The CDR3 runs from the conserved cysteine through the conserved F or W. A D gene is named only where the DNA matches it firmly. Rows may omit the clone size; those that give it use once, few, many or a size class.

>many|TRBV5-1|TRBJ2-5|.
CASSTQETQYF
TGCGCCAGCAGTACACAAGAGACCCAGTACTTC
>many|TRBV12-3/TRBV12-4|TRBJ1-5|.
CASTPGGNQPQHF
TGTGCCAGCACCCCAGGGGGCAATCAGCCCCAGCATTTT
>many|TRBV5-4|TRBJ2-5|.
CASSSPPPGDILTF
TGTGCCAGCAGCTCGCCTCCCCCGGGCGATATTTTAACCTTC
>many|TRBV7-9|TRBJ2-5|TRBD2
CASSPLGGGDETQYF
TGTGCCAGCAGCCCCCTTGGGGGGGGAGACGAGACCCAGTACTTC
>many|TRBV20-1|TRBJ2-7|TRBD2
CSPSGGDREQYF
TGCAGCCCTAGCGGGGGGGATCGAGAGCAGTACTTC
>many|TRBV15|TRBJ2-2|.
CATSKVGTARNTGELFF
TGTGCCACCAGCAAGGTTGGGACCGCGAGAAACACCGGGGAGCTGTTTTTT
>many|TRBV7-2|TRBJ1-3|TRBD1
CASSPNRQGGNTIYF
TGTGCCAGCAGCCCCAACCGACAGGGGGGAAACACCATATATTTT
>many|TRBV20-1|TRBJ1-1|.
CSARPGEYTEAFF
TGCAGTGCTCGTCCCGGGGAGTACACTGAAGCTTTCTTT
>many|TRBV19|TRBJ1-6|.
CASASRGSPLHF
TGTGCCAGCGCCAGCAGGGGCTCACCCCTCCACTTT
>many|TRBV7-2|TRBJ2-7|TRBD2
CASSLAGLAGTEQYF
TGTGCCAGCAGCTTAGCCGGGCTAGCGGGGACCGAGCAGTACTTC
>many|TRBV4-3|TRBJ2-1|TRBD1
CASSRKLSSGTATRYNEQFF
TGCGCCAGCAGCCGCAAACTCAGTTCCGGGACAGCGACCAGATACAATGAGCAGTTCTTC
>many|TRBV5-1|TRBJ2-1|TRBD2
CASSASGGRYNEQFF
TGCGCCAGCTCGGCTAGCGGGGGCCGATACAATGAGCAGTTCTTC
>many|TRBV7-8|TRBJ2-1|.
CASSLPYSSYNEQFF
TGTGCCAGCAGCTTACCCTATAGCTCCTACAATGAGCAGTTCTTC
>many|TRBV5-1|TRBJ2-1|.
CASSLTSSSYNEQFF
TGCGCCAGCAGCTTGACGTCCAGCTCCTACAATGAGCAGTTCTTC
>many|TRBV5-6|TRBJ2-5|TRBD2
CASSSERGAQETQYF
TGTGCCAGCAGCTCCGAGCGGGGGGCACAAGAGACCCAGTACTTC
>many|TRBV20-1|TRBJ2-1|TRBD1
CSATRQGIGEQFF
TGCAGTGCTACTAGACAGGGGATCGGTGAGCAGTTCTTC
>many|TRBV5-1|TRBJ2-4|.
CASSFGDGKNIQYF
TGCGCCAGCAGCTTCGGGGACGGAAAAAACATTCAGTACTTC
>many|TRBV19|TRBJ2-1|TRBD2
CASTLIAGPHNEQFF
TGTGCCAGTACCCTAATAGCGGGGCCTCACAATGAGCAGTTCTTC
>many|TRBV12-3/TRBV12-4|TRBJ2-7|TRBD1
CASSLRQGLDEQYF
TGTGCCAGCAGTCTTCGACAGGGTCTAGACGAGCAGTACTTC
>many|TRBV29-1|TRBJ1-1|.
CSVGEIERTEAFF
TGCAGCGTTGGCGAGATCGAGCGGACTGAAGCTTTCTTT
>many|TRBV7-8|TRBJ2-7|.
CASSLDWGRGQYF
TGTGCCAGCAGCTTAGATTGGGGGCGGGGGCAGTACTTC
>many|TRBV5-1|TRBJ2-1|TRBD2
CASSAGGTSGGAGFF
TGCGCCAGCAGCGCGGGGGGGACTAGCGGGGGCGCCGGGTTCTTC
>many|TRBV11-2|TRBJ2-1|TRBD2
CASGRPPQVSAGAVYNEQFF
TGTGCCAGCGGCCGACCACCACAGGTGTCAGCGGGGGCCGTATACAATGAGCAGTTCTTC
>many|TRBV5-1|TRBJ1-1|.
CASSLGPSGTEAFF
TGCGCCAGCAGCTTGGGGCCGTCCGGTACTGAAGCTTTCTTT
>many|TRBV5-6|TRBJ2-7|TRBD2
CASSFLTRGEYEQYF
TGTGCCAGCAGCTTTCTCACCCGGGGGGAGTACGAGCAGTACTTC
>many|TRBV5-1|TRBJ2-5|.
CASRGGSKLQETQYF
TGCGCCAGCAGGGGGGGCAGCAAACTTCAAGAGACCCAGTACTTC
>few|TRBV4-3|TRBJ2-6|.
CASSQAARASGANVLTF
TGCGCCAGCAGCCAAGCCGCCAGGGCGTCTGGGGCCAACGTCCTGACTTTC
>many|TRBV20-1|TRBJ2-7|TRBD2
CSAGRGGAGEQYF
TGCAGTGCTGGTCGCGGGGGGGCAGGCGAGCAGTACTTC
>few|TRBV12-5|TRBJ1-6|TRBD1
CASGLRGQGSSLHF
TGTGCTAGTGGTTTGCGCGGACAGGGTTCGTCCCTCCACTTT
>many|TRBV27|TRBJ1-1|.
CASSPLALNTEAFF
TGTGCCAGCAGCCCTCTTGCGCTAAACACTGAAGCTTTCTTT
>many|TRBV7-2|TRBJ2-5|.
CASSLIRQTQYF
TGTGCCAGCAGCTTGATTCGGCAGACCCAGTACTTC
>many|TRBV7-2|TRBJ2-3|TRBD2
CASSFSGGADTQYF
TGTGCCAGCAGCTTTAGCGGGGGGGCAGATACGCAGTATTTT
>many|TRBV20-1|TRBJ2-5|TRBD2
CSATTGTSGQETQYF
TGCAGTGCTACTACCGGGACTAGCGGCCAAGAGACCCAGTACTTC
>many|TRBV5-1|TRBJ2-3|.
CASSPQGFTDTQYF
TGCGCCAGCAGCCCTCAGGGCTTCACAGATACGCAGTATTTT
>few|TRBV11-1|TRBJ1-1|.
CASSLEQRTEAFF
TGTGCCAGCAGCTTAGAACAGAGGACTGAAGCTTTCTTT
>many|TRBV7-8|TRBJ1-2|.
CASSLGGHPGYTF
TGTGCCAGCAGCTTAGGCGGGCACCCGGGCTACACCTTC
>many|TRBV27|TRBJ1-4|.
CASSSNPNRALLSNEKLFF
TGTGCCAGCAGCTCGAATCCAAACAGGGCCCTCCTTTCTAATGAAAAACTGTTTTTT
>many|TRBV12-5|TRBJ2-2|.
CASGIDGGYSTGELFF
TGTGCTAGTGGGATTGATGGGGGCTATTCCACCGGGGAGCTGTTTTTT
>many|TRBV4-2|TRBJ2-5|TRBD1
CASSQPDRGQDQETQYF
TGTGCCAGCAGCCAACCGGACAGGGGGCAAGACCAAGAGACCCAGTACTTC
>.|TRBV5-1|TRBJ1-1|.
CASSLAGGLTEAFF
TGCGCCAGCAGCTTGGCTGGGGGACTCACTGAAGCTTTCTTT
>many|TRBV2|TRBJ1-2|.
CASASVGPGYGYTF
TGTGCCAGCGCCTCCGTGGGACCGGGATATGGCTACACCTTC
>many|TRBV12-3/TRBV12-4|TRBJ1-1|.
CASRTQRGTEAFF
TGTGCCAGCAGAACCCAAAGAGGGACTGAAGCTTTCTTT